A single sample gave rise to the 32 T cell receptor beta chains below, sequenced in a study of blood T cell repertoires in COVID-19. The table came from immunoSEQ multiplex PCR; TCRdb's copy has only in-frame clones and leaves some out. The data show approximately 300,000 clones, roughly nine tenths seen once. Sequenced input: peripheral blood. These receptors were collected from a man aged 18 to 35 who had recovered from COVID-19.

The chain links TRBV7-8 to TRBJ2-7; 8 nucleotides line up with TRBD1. There are 15 residues in the CDR3. The V and J ends lost 5 bases and 1 base, in that order; junction bases with no gene match: 7. CDR1 is SGHVS, CDR2 FQNEAQ, per germline. CDR3 residues: CASSRGTGRSYEQYF. In nucleotides, the CDR3 is TGTGCCAGCAGCAGAGGGACAGGACGTTCCTACGAGCAGTACTTC. Together with reference TRBV7-8 and TRBJ2-7, the CDR3 gives the full variable domain: GAGVSQSPRYKVAKRGQDVALRCDPISGHVSLFWYQQALGQGPEFLTYFQNEAQLDKSGLPSDRFFAERPEGSVSTLKIQRTQQEDSAVYLCASSRGTGRSYEQYFGPGTRLTVT.

J is TRBJ1-2 and V is TRBV19, with TRBD1 matching over 8 bases. Losses at the gene ends were 7 bases for V and 3 bases for J; bases not matched to a gene: 4. Germline loops: CDR1 LNHDA, CDR2 SQIVND (reference sequence). The CDR3 runs to 13 residues. The CDR3 nucleotides are TGTGCCAGTAACCAACAGGGGGACTATGGCTACACCTTC. Its protein is CASNQQGDYGYTF.

The V and J genes are TRBV6-5 and TRBJ2-3; a possible D gene is TRBD1 (5 bases). V lost 3 bases and J lost 2, with 9 bases in between. This CDR3 is 14 amino acids long. Germline V gives CDR1 MNHEY, CDR2 SVGAGI. CDR3 sequence (DNA): TGTGCCAGCAGTTATCAGGGAAACACAGATACGCAGTATTTT. Translating it yields CASSYQGNTDTQYF.

J is TRBJ1-1 and V is TRBV6-4; TRBD1 aligns across 9 bases. Losses at the gene ends were 6 bases for V and 5 bases for J; bases not matched to a gene: 10. The CDR3 runs to 15 residues. Germline V gene lookup returns CDR1 MRHNA and CDR2 SNTAGT. The CDR3 here is CASRQGAVDTTEAFF. CDR3 DNA: TGTGCCAGCAGACAGGGGGCTGTTGATACTACTGAAGCTTTCTTT.

The chain recombines TRBV4-1 with TRBJ1-2; TRBD1 aligns across 7 bases. CDR1 MGHRA and CDR2 YSYEKL come from the germline V gene. The trim removed 5 bases at V and 2 bases at J, leaving 8 bases unmatched. The CDR3 spans 15 residues. CDR3 sequence (DNA): TGCGCCAGCAGCTCCGGACAGGTAGTAAACTATGGCTACACCTTC. Translating it yields CASSSGQVVNYGYTF.

This chain connects TRBV7-9 to TRBJ1-2, with D perhaps TRBD1 (6 bases). Trimming stripped 5 bases from V and 8 bases from J, with 15 bases between. From germline, CDR1 is SEHNR and CDR2 FQNEAQ (reference sequence). The CDR3 is 13 residues long. In nucleotides, the CDR3 is TGTGCCAGCAGCCAAGACAGGTTGGACGGCTACACCTTC. Translating it yields CASSQDRLDGYTF.

The V call is TRBV13, the J call TRBJ1-1; 8 bases fit TRBD1. V lost 3 bases to trimming and J lost 7 bases; unmatched junction nucleotides: 10. Germline V gives CDR1 PRHDT, CDR2 FYEKMQ (reference sequence). This CDR3 has 15 residues. CDR3 in amino acids: CASSFAADRAFEAFF. The CDR3, as DNA: TGTGCCAGCAGCTTCGCGGCGGACAGGGCGTTTGAAGCTTTCTTT.

The table lists this clone with a count of one. The V gene is TRBV12-3 or TRBV12-4, the J gene TRBJ2-5, with 14 bases aligning to TRBD2. The CDR3 spans 13 residues. The J segment lost 10 bases and the V segment lost 3 bases, leaving 1 base of the junction unmatched. The CDR3 DNA reads TGTGCCAGCAGTTTGGGACTAGCGGGAGACCAGTACTTC. The encoded protein is CASSLGLAGDQYF.

This chain connects TRBV19 to TRBJ2-7; no clear D gene. Germline V gene sequence: CDR1 LNHDA, CDR2 SQIVND (reference sequence). The CDR3 has 13 amino acids. Between the trimmed V and J ends, which lost 1 base and 4 bases, there was a span of 8 bases. The CDR3 DNA follows: TGTGCCAGTAGTATAGCCCCGTTATACGAGCAGTACTTC. It encodes CASSIAPLYEQYF.

The gene calls are TRBV9 and TRBJ1-2; D perhaps matches TRBD1 (6 bases). This CDR3 contains 13 residues. Germline V gives CDR1 SGDLS, CDR2 YYNGEE. With 0 bases removed from V and 6 bases from J, the gap between germline ends came to 9 bases. Here the CDR3 DNA reads TGTGCCAGCAGCGTAGACAGGGAACATGGCTACACCTTC. Protein product: CASSVDREHGYTF.

The V call is TRBV4-1, the J call TRBJ1-2; TRBD1 agrees at 8 bases. Germline lookup yields CDR1 MGHRA and CDR2 YSYEKL. This CDR3 spans 16 amino acids. J gave up 2 bases and V 2 bases, and 7 bases lay outside the gene matches. CDR3 nucleotides: TGCGCCAGCAGCCAACTGCCGGGACAGGAGAACTATGGCTACACCTTC. Its translation: CASSQLPGQENYGYTF.

This chain links TRBV7-6 with TRBJ1-6, with 7 bases identical to TRBD1. V shed 5 bases and J 7 bases; nucleotides not matched to a gene: 11. Per the germline V gene, CDR1 is SGHVS and CDR2 is FNYEAQ. CDR3 length: 16 residues. This CDR3 is CASSPGTGTANSPLHF. The CDR3 DNA sequence: TGTGCCAGCAGCCCCGGGACCGGGACAGCAAATTCACCCCTCCACTTT.

The CDR3 loop reads CASSRQGRYEQYF. The CDR3 coding sequence is TGTGCCAGCAGTAGACAGGGACGCTACGAGCAGTACTTC. The chain joins TRBV2 to TRBJ2-7; 7 bases are shared with TRBD1. CDR1 SNHLY and CDR2 FYNNEI come from the germline V gene. This CDR3 is 13 amino acids long. Trimming removed 5 bases from V and 3 bases from J; junction bases left unmatched: 4. The complete variable domain, with remaining parts taken from reference TRBV2 and TRBJ2-7, reads EPEVTQTPSHQVTQMGQEVILRCVPISNHLYFYWYRQILGQKVEFLVSFYNNEISEKSEIFDDQFSVERPDGSNFTLKIRSTKLEDSAMYFCASSRQGRYEQYFGPGTRLTVT.

J is TRBJ1-6 and V is TRBV7-9; D gene uncertain. Germline V lookup: CDR1 SEHNR, CDR2 FQNEAQ (reference sequence). The CDR3 has 16 residues. V lost 4 bases and J 10 bases, leaving 20 bases between the germline ends. In nucleotides, the CDR3 is TGTGCCAGCAGCTCAACCCTAGATAGAGGGTGGTCACCCCTCCACTTT. Encoded protein: CASSSTLDRGWSPLHF.

This clone has a handful of counts. The chain carries TRBV29-1 and TRBJ2-1; 12 nucleotides align to TRBD2. CDR3 size: 14 residues. Looked up from germline, CDR1 is SQVTM and CDR2 is ANQGSEA. With 2 bases clipped from V and 9 bases from J, the junction kept 5 bases outside the gene matches. This CDR3 reads CSVERSSGRGEQFF. CDR3 bases: TGCAGCGTTGAAAGGTCTAGCGGGAGGGGTGAGCAGTTCTTC.

Points on this clone: The identical CDR3 is also encoded by other nucleotide sequences in the sample. The rearrangement joins TRBV6-5 to TRBJ1-2; D perhaps matches TRBD1 (6 bases). V lost 6 bases and J 2 bases, leaving 10 bases between the germline ends. Per germline, CDR1 MNHEY and CDR2 SVGAGI. The CDR3 has 13 residues. The CDR3 sequence: CASRVDRNYGYTF. The CDR3 DNA is TGTGCCAGCAGAGTCGACAGGAACTATGGCTACACCTTC.

The J gene is TRBJ2-3, the V gene TRBV3-1 (or the pseudogene TRBV3-2); 7 nucleotides line up with TRBD2. The V gene end was trimmed by 0 bases and the J gene end by 3 bases; junction bases not matched to a gene: 15. This CDR3 comprises 19 residues. Germline V gene lookup returns CDR1 LGHDT and CDR2 YNNKEL (reference sequence). The DNA of the CDR3 is TGTGCCAGCAGCCAAGACCTCCAGGCGGGAGTTCGGTTTACAGATACGCAGTATTTT. It codes for CASSQDLQAGVRFTDTQYF.

The gene calls are TRBV6-5 and TRBJ1-5, with D unclear. Per the germline V gene, CDR1 is MNHEY and CDR2 is SVGAGI. Trimming took off 0 bases at V and 7 bases at J, with 13 bases between the two ends. This CDR3 spans 15 amino acids. The DNA for the CDR3 is TGTGCCAGCAGTTACTCGCCCACTTCGGGGCAGCCCCAGCATTTT. Encoded protein: CASSYSPTSGQPQHF.

The V and J genes are TRBV12-2 and TRBJ2-2; the table's D call, TRBD1, has no DNA check behind it. TRBV12-2 is a recognized pseudogene. There are 16 residues in the CDR3. As DNA, the CDR3 is TGTGCAAGTCGCTTCAACAGGGGGCCGAACACCGGGGAGCTGTTTTTT. Its protein is CASRFNRGPNTGELFF.

This clone was seen only a few times. This chain uses TRBV2 with TRBJ1-4, with D unresolved. This CDR3 contains 12 residues. Trimming cost V 6 bases and J 7 bases, with 9 bases left between them. The germline V gene has CDR1 SNHLY and CDR2 FYNNEI. CDR3 nucleotides: TGTGCCAGCAGAGAGTTTAGTGAAAAACTGTTTTTT. Encoded protein: CASREFSEKLFF.

This sequence joins TRBV6-5 and TRBJ1-5; 11 bases are shared with TRBD1. The CDR3 sequence is 15 residues long. Germline CDR1 reads MNHEY; CDR2 reads SVGAGI. V gave up 5 bases and J gave up 4 bases; unmatched junction bases: 4. The CDR3: CASSPGQGVNQPQHF. In DNA form, the CDR3 reads TGTGCCAGCAGTCCGGGACAGGGGGTTAATCAGCCCCAGCATTTT.

This rearrangement joins TRBV6-4 to TRBJ2-3, with a possible D match to TRBD2 (6 bases). Looked up from germline, CDR1 is MRHNA and CDR2 is SNTAGT. The CDR3 sequence is 12 residues long. The V gene lost 3 bases and the J gene lost 9 bases, with 10 bases spanning the gap. The CDR3 DNA reads as TGTGCCAGCAGTGAGCCCGCGGGGACGCAGTATTTT. Its translation: CASSEPAGTQYF.

V usage is TRBV5-5 and J usage is TRBJ2-7; 9 nucleotides line up with TRBD1. Germline values: CDR1 SGHKS, CDR2 YYEKEE (reference sequence). Trimming removed 4 bases from V and 5 bases from J; junction bases left unmatched: 10. The CDR3 length is 15 residues. The chain's CDR3 is CASSPGTGNRDEQYF. In DNA, the CDR3 is TGTGCCAGCAGCCCCGGGACAGGGAATCGGGACGAGCAGTACTTC.

V usage is TRBV5-1 and J usage is TRBJ2-7, with 9 nucleotides matching TRBD1. CDR1 is SGHRS and CDR2 is YFSETQ in the germline V gene. The CDR3 is 15 amino acids. V shed 2 bases, J shed 6 bases, and the junction held 9 bases outside the gene matches. The CDR3 reads CASSFGDRESGEQYF. The CDR3 nucleotides are TGCGCCAGCAGCTTCGGGGACAGGGAAAGTGGCGAGCAGTACTTC.

The rearrangement joins TRBV27 to TRBJ1-1, with no clear D. CDR3 length: 13 residues. V lost 3 bases, J lost 6 bases, and 11 bases lay in between. The germline gives CDR1 MNHEY, CDR2 SMNVEV (reference sequence). This chain's CDR3 is CASSLLSEPEAFF. Written as DNA, the CDR3 is TGTGCCAGCAGTTTGCTAAGCGAGCCTGAAGCTTTCTTT.

The chain is built from TRBV5-6 and TRBJ2-5, with 7 bases lining up with TRBD1. The V gene's germline CDR1 is SGHDT and CDR2 YYEEEE. The junction had 7 bases not matched to a gene; V was cut back by 4 bases and J by 1 base. The CDR3 is 15 residues long. DNA of the CDR3: TGTGCCAGCAGCGTCTGGGACAGAATCCAAGAGACCCAGTACTTC. It translates to CASSVWDRIQETQYF. The full variable domain, rest sourced from reference TRBV5-6 and TRBJ2-5, is DAGVTQSPTHLIKTRGQQVTLRCSPKSGHDTVSWYQQALGQGPQFIFQYYEEEERQRGNFPDRFSGHQFPNYSSELNVNALLLGDSALYLCASSVWDRIQETQYFGPGTRLLVL.

At least ten counts were recorded for this clone. The J gene is TRBJ1-1, the V gene TRBV9, with a weak D call TRBD1 (6 bases). Per germline, CDR1 SGDLS and CDR2 YYNGEE. This CDR3 has 14 amino acids. The V end was cut by 6 bases, the J end by 1 base, with 13 bases between. The CDR3 sequence: CASTPGAENTEAFF. The CDR3 nucleotides read TGTGCCAGCACCCCAGGGGCAGAGAACACTGAAGCTTTCTTT. The variable domain in full, with the rest retrieved from reference TRBV9 and TRBJ1-1, is DSGVTQTPKHLITATGQRVTLRCSPRSGDLSVYWYQQSLDQGLQFLIQYYNGEERAKGNILERFSAQQFPDLHSELNLSSLELGDSALYFCASTPGAENTEAFFGQGTRLTVV.

The CDR3 coding sequence is TGTGCCAGCAGGATACCTAGAGGCGTCCAAGAGACCCAGTACTTC. Translation gives CASRIPRGVQETQYF. The chain couples TRBV7-9 to TRBJ2-5; D gene ambiguous. From germline, CDR1 is SEHNR and CDR2 FQNEAQ (reference sequence). V was pared by 6 bases and J by 1 base, with 15 bases between. CDR3 length: 15 amino acids.

The CDR3 sequence is CASSSGTSGGNTQYF. The DNA of the CDR3 is TGTGCCAGCAGCTCCGGGACTAGCGGGGGGAATACGCAGTATTTT. The chain couples TRBV7-8 to TRBJ2-3, with 15 bases matching TRBD2. Unmatched junction bases numbered 3, after V lost 4 bases and J lost 7 bases. CDR1 SGHVS and CDR2 FQNEAQ come from the germline V gene. The CDR3 extends over 15 amino acids.

The chain is built from TRBV7-3 and TRBJ1-6, with TRBD1 matching 7 bases. This CDR3 is 14 amino acids long. The J segment lost 3 bases and the V segment lost 5 bases, leaving 1 base of the junction unmatched. The germline V gene has CDR1 SGHTA and CDR2 FQGTGA. CDR3 sequence: CASSRQGYNSPLHF. In nucleotides, the CDR3 is TGTGCCAGCAGCCGACAGGGCTATAATTCACCCCTCCACTTT.

A note on this clone: The sample carries other DNA sequences with the same CDR3. The chain links TRBV7-2 to TRBJ2-7; 7 nucleotides match TRBD1. The CDR3 runs 14 residues. V shed 5 bases, J shed 0 bases, and the junction held 4 bases outside the gene matches. CDR1 and CDR2 (germline): SGHTA, FQGNSA. CDR3 amino acids: CASSPRTGSYEQYF. The CDR3, as DNA: TGTGCCAGCAGCCCTCGGACAGGCTCCTACGAGCAGTACTTC.

This clone was detected only once. The chain links TRBV5-6 to TRBJ1-6; a possible D gene is TRBD1 (5 bases). The CDR3 totals 17 residues. Trimming removed 4 bases at V and 4 bases at J, with 18 bases between. CDR1 SGHDT and CDR2 YYEEEE come from the germline V gene. CDR3 in amino acids: CASSIEPGRGYNSPLHF. The CDR3, as DNA: TGTGCCAGCAGCATAGAACCGGGACGGGGGTATAATTCACCCCTCCACTTT.